This T cell receptor beta chain was captured in a study of blood T cell repertoires in COVID-19. Overall study: Sample material is recorded as cDNA or gDNA derived from T cells, B-cell-depleted T cells, or PBMCs.

This CDR3 is 15 amino acids long. The V end was cut by 3 bases, the J end by 3 bases, with 17 bases between. From germline, CDR1 is DFQATT and CDR2 SNEGSKA (reference sequence). TCRdb keeps only in-frame clones here, not all; method: immunoSEQ multiplex PCR. The sample consists of fewer than 250,000 clones, more than 80% of them appearing once. No more than 2 weeks before study entry, exposed participants had met a case of COVID-19. The receptor's source is a man over 45 who had been exposed to COVID-19. The rearrangement uses TRBV20-1 and TRBJ2-5; TRBD1 is a possible D gene (5 bases). The sample comprised PBMCs or T cells enriched from blood (not recorded which). DNA for the CDR3: TGCAGTGCTAGTCAGCATAGGGGATGGGAAGAGACCCAGTACTTC. Amino acids: CSASQHRGWEETQYF.